This T cell receptor (beta chain) was documented in a study of T cell repertoires in cytomegalovirus infection. Whole-study findings and limits: HLA-C-restricted TCR beta clonotypes specific for CMV led the ex vivo response.

One entry per CDR3 protein results from TCRdb running MiXCR on the reads. The sample holds about 110,000 distinct CDR3 sequences; 10% are singletons and the top ten take approximately 33%. This clonotype was observed many times. What it binds is unknown. The V and J ends lost 1 base and 5 bases, in that order; junction bases with no gene match: 2. The CDR3 sequence is 15 residues long. In germline, CDR1 is MDHEN, CDR2 SYDVKM. This sequence originates from a human donor in good health (CMV status not recorded). Some clones in this sample may be carry-over from other donors' samples. Sequenced material: PBMCs, sequenced either directly or after in vitro stimulation (not recorded which). The chain joins TRBV28 to TRBJ2-2; 9 bases fit TRBD1. The CDR3 protein is CASSLSTGGTGELFF. In DNA, the CDR3 is TGTGCCAGCAGTTTATCGACAGGGGGAACCGGGGAGCTGTTTTTT. Using reference TRBV28 and TRBJ2-2 for the parts outside the CDR3, the full variable domain is DVKVTQSSRYLVKRTGEKVFLECVQDMDHENMFWYRQDPGLGLRLIYFSYDVKMKEKGDIPEGYSVSREKKERFSLILESASTNQTSMYLCASSLSTGGTGELFFGEGSRLTVL.